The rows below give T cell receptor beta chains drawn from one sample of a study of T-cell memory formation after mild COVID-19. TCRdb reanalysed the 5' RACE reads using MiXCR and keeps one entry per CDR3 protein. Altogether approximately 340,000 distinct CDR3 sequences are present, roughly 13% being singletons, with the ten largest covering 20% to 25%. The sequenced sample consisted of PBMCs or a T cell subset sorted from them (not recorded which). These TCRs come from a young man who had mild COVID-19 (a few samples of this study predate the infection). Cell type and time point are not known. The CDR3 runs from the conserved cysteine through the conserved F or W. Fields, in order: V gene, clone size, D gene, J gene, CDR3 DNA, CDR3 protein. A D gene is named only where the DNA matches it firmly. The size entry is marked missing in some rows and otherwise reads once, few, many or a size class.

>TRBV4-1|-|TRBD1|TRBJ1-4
TGCGCCAGCAGCCGGGGGACAGGGGATCGTGAAAAACTGTTTTTT
CASSRGTGDREKLFF
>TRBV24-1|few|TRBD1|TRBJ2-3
TGTGCCACCAGCAAGGACAGGGTTAGCACAGATACGCAGTATTTT
CATSKDRVSTDTQYF
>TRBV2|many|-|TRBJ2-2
TGTGCCAGAGGGGGGACCGGGGAGCTGTTTTTT
CARGGTGELFF
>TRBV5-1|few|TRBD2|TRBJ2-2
TGCGCCAGCAGCTCGCTAGCGGGGGGACGGCCGGAGCTGTTTTTT
CASSSLAGGRPELFF
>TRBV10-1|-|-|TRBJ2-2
TGCGCCAGCAGTGACCGAAGATCACGCGGGGAGCTGTTTTTT
CASSDRRSRGELFF
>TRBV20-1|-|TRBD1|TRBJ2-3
TGCAGTGCTACCGGGACAGGGGTGGCAGATACGCAGTATTTT
CSATGTGVADTQYF
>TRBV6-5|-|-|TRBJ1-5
TGTGCCAGCAGTCAAAATGCTTATAGCAATCAGCCCCAGCATTTT
CASSQNAYSNQPQHF
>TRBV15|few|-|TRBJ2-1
TGTGCCACCAGCAGAGATCTGGGAGAGAGGTACAATGAGCAGTTCTTC
CATSRDLGERYNEQFF
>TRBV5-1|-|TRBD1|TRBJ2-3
TGCGCCAGCAGCGTGAAAAACGCCGGGACAGGGAATACAGATACGCAGTATTTT
CASSVKNAGTGNTDTQYF
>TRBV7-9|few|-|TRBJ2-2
TGTGCCAGCAGCTTACGGGTAGCGTCGAACACCGGGGAGCTGTTTTTT
CASSLRVASNTGELFF
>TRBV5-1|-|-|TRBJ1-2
TGCGCCAGCAGCCCGGGAACAGGGCTTATGAACTATGGCTACACCTTC
CASSPGTGLMNYGYTF
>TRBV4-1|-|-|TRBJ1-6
TGCGCCAGCAGCCAAGCGACATCGCTGGGGAATTCACCCCTCCACTTT
CASSQATSLGNSPLHF
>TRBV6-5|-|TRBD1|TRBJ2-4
TGTGCCAGCTCCCAGGGCAGGGGGAACATTCAGTACTTC
CASSQGRGNIQYF
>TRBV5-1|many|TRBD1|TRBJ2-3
TGCGCCAGCAGCTTGGCCCAGGGGGCCACAGATACGCAGTATTTT
CASSLAQGATDTQYF
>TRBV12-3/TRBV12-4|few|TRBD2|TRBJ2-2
TGTGCCAGCAGTTTTACGGGCGGGGGGGCGAACACCGGGGAGCTGTTTTTT
CASSFTGGGANTGELFF
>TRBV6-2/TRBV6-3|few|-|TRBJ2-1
TGTGCCAGCAGTTACTCAGGGGTCTCCTACAATGAGCAGTTCTTC
CASSYSGVSYNEQFF
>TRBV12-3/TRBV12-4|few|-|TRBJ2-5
TGTGCCAGCAGTCCACGGGACTCCGGCCAAGAGACCCAGTACTTC
CASSPRDSGQETQYF
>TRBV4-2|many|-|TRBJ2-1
TGTGCCAGCCTTGCGAGAGGAGTGGGGCAGTTCTTC
CASLARGVGQFF
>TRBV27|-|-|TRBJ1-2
TGTGCCAGCAGTTTAGGGGGGGTTGATGGCTACACCTTC
CASSLGGVDGYTF
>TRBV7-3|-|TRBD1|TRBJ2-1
TGTGCCAGCAGCCCCCCCCAGGGGGCTAGCTCCTACAATGAGCAGTTCTTC
CASSPPQGASSYNEQFF
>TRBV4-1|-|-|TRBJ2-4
TGCGCCAGCAGCCAATTGTTGGGGTTAGCCAAAAACATTCAGTACTTC
CASSQLLGLAKNIQYF
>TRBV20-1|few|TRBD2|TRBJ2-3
TGCAGTGCTTGCAGGGAGCGGGGGGTCACAGATACGCAGTATTTT
CSACRERGVTDTQYF
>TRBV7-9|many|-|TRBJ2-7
TGTGCCAGCAGCATCCTCGGGAGCTCCTACGAGCAGTACTTC
CASSILGSSYEQYF
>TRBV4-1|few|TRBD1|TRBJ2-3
TGCGCCAGCAGCCATCATGGGACAGGGCCAGATACGCAGTATTTT
CASSHHGTGPDTQYF
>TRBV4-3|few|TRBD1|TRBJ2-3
TGCGCCAGCAGCCAAGCACAGGGGGCAGATACGCAGTATTTT
CASSQAQGADTQYF
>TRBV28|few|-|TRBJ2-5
TGTGCCAGCAGACTCGGAGGGATCGAGACCCAGTACTTC
CASRLGGIETQYF
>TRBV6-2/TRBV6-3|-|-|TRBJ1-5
TGTGCCAGCAGTTATTCCTACGGACAGAGCAATCAGCCCCAGCATTTT
CASSYSYGQSNQPQHF
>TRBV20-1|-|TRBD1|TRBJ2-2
TGCAGTGCTACGAGGACAGGGATCGGGGAGCTGTTTTTT
CSATRTGIGELFF
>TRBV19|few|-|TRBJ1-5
TGTGCCAGTAACCCCGGGGGGCAGCCCAATCAGCCCCAGCATTTT
CASNPGGQPNQPQHF
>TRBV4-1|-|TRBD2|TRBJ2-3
TGCGCCAGCAGCCAAGACTCCGTTGGGCTAGCGGGCACAGATACGCAGTATTTT
CASSQDSVGLAGTDTQYF
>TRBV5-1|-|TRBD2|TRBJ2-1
TGCGCCAGCAGCCTCCCTGGACTAGCGGGGTTAAATGAGCAGTTCTTC
CASSLPGLAGLNEQFF
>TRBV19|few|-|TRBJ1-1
TGTGCCAGCCTCGGCTATGAAGCTTTCTTT
CASLGYEAFF
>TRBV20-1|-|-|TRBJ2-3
TGCAGTGCTCCCATGCCAGCAAGCACAGATACGCAGTATTTT
CSAPMPASTDTQYF
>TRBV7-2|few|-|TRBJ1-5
TGTGCCAGCGTCTCCAATAGCAATCAGCCCCAGCATTTT
CASVSNSNQPQHF
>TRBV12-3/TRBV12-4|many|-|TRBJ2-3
TGTGCCACCACTAGGGGCGTAGATACGCAGTATTTT
CATTRGVDTQYF
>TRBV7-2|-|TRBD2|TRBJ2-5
TGTGCCAGCAGCGTGAGACTAGCTATGAAAGAGACCCAGTACTTC
CASSVRLAMKETQYF
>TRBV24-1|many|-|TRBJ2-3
TGTGCCACCGCCAGTAGCACAGATACGCAGTATTTT
CATASSTDTQYF
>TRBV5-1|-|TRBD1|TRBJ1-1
TGCGCCAGCAGCCCCCCAAGGACAGGGGCCGTGAACACTGAAGCTTTCTTT
CASSPPRTGAVNTEAFF
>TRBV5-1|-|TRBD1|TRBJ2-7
TGCGCCAGCAGCCCGGCTACAGGGGCCCCATCCTACGAGCAGTACTTC
CASSPATGAPSYEQYF
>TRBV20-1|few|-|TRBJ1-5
TGCAGTGCTCTTAGGGCGCTCCAGCATTTT
CSALRALQHF
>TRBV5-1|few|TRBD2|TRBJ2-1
TGCGCCAGCAGCTTGGAAACCGGGACTAGGGACCAAAATGAGCAGTTCTTC
CASSLETGTRDQNEQFF
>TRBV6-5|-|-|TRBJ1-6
TGTGCCAGTTGGGGACGTACAGATTCACCCCTCCACTTT
CASWGRTDSPLHF
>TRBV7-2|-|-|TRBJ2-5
TGTGCCAGCAGCGCACGGAGGGGCGGGGAGACCCAGTACTTC
CASSARRGGETQYF
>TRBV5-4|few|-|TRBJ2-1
TGTGCCAGCAGCCCCCCGGACGCAACCGCCGAGCAGTTCTTC
CASSPPDATAEQFF
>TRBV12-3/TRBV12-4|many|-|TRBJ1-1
TGTGCCAGCAGCCAGGGAGGGTACACTGAAGCTTTCTTT
CASSQGGYTEAFF
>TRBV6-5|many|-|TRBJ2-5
TGTGCCAGCAGTTACACGACAGGGGAGGGGGAGACCCAGTACTTC
CASSYTTGEGETQYF
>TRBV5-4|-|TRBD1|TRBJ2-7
TGTGCCAGCAGCTCCCGGGACAGGGGGTCTGAGCAGTACTTC
CASSSRDRGSEQYF
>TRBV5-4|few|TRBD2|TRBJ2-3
TGTGCCAGCAGCGTCTCTGGACTAGCGGGGGGGCCTGATACGCAGTATTTT
CASSVSGLAGGPDTQYF
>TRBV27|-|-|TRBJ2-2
TGTGCCAGCAGGCCGGGACTGGACACCGGGGAGCTGTTTTTT
CASRPGLDTGELFF
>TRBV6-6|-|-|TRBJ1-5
TGTGCCAGCAGTCGGGACATTTTCAATCAGCCCCAGCATTTT
CASSRDIFNQPQHF
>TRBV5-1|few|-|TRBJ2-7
TGCGTCAGCAGCTTCGCCCACACGGGCGAGCAGTACTTC
CVSSFAHTGEQYF
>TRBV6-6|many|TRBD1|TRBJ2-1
TGTGCCAGCAGTTGGAGGGACAGGGGGAACAATGAGCAGTTCTTC
CASSWRDRGNNEQFF
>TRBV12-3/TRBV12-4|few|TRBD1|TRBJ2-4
TGTGCCAGCGGATCAGGGGGCGCGGACATTCAGTACTTC
CASGSGGADIQYF
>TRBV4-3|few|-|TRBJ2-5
TGCGCCAGCAGCCGCCGAGGCTCGAGACAAGAGACCCAGTACTTC
CASSRRGSRQETQYF
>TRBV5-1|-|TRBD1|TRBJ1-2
TGCGCCAGCAGCTCGGGACAGGAAAAGAATGGCTACACCTTC
CASSSGQEKNGYTF
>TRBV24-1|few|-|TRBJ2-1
TGTGCCACCAGTGATTTATCAGGGCCCCTCTACAATGAGCAGTTCTTC
CATSDLSGPLYNEQFF
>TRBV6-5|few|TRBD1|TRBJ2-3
TGTGCCAGCAGTTGGACAGGCCCCCAGGGGCAGTATTTT
CASSWTGPQGQYF
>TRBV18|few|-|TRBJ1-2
TGTGCCAGCTCTTACTCGATGGAGCTTTATGGCTACACCTTC
CASSYSMELYGYTF
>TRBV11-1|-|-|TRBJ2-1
TGTGCCAGCAGCCCCCCCAACTACAATGAGCAGTTCTTC
CASSPPNYNEQFF
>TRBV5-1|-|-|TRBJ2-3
TGCGCCAGCAGCAATTTTCGACCTAGCACAGATACGCAGTATTTT
CASSNFRPSTDTQYF